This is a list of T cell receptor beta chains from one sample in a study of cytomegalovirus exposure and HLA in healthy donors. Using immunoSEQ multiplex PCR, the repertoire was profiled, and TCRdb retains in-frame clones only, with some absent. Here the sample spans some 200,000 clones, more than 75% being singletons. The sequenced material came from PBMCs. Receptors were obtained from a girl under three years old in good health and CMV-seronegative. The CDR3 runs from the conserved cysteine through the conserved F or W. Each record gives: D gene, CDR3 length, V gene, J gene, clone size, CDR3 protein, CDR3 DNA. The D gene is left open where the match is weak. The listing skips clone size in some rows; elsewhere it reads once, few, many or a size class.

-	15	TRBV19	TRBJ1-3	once	CASRWDNGSGNTIYF	TGTGCCAGTAGATGGGACAACGGATCTGGAAACACCATATATTTT
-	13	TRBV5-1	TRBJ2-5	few	CASSLTGDETQYF	TGCGCCAGCAGCCTGACAGGTGATGAGACCCAGTACTTC
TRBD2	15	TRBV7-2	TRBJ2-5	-	CASSYRGTRVLQQYF	TGTGCCAGCAGCTACCGCGGGACTAGAGTTCTGCAGCAGTACTTC
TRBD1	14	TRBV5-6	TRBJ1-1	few	CASSLTGGGTEAFF	TGTGCCAGCAGCTTAACAGGGGGAGGCACTGAAGCTTTCTTT
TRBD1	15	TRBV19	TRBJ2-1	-	CASKTGTGLGNEQFF	TGTGCCAGTAAAACAGGGACAGGGTTAGGTAATGAGCAGTTCTTC
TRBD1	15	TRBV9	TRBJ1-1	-	CASSVEQGPRYEAFF	TGTGCCAGCAGCGTAGAACAGGGGCCCCGATATGAAGCTTTCTTT
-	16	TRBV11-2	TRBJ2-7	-	CASSLGRGRHIYEQYF	TGTGCCAGCAGCTTAGGCAGGGGCCGTCATATCTACGAGCAGTACTTC
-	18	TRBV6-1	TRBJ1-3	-	CASSEYHRSSGSGNTIYF	TGTGCCAGCAGTGAATACCACCGGTCGTCAGGGTCTGGAAACACCATATATTTT
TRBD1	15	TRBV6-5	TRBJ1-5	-	CASSAPGTGNQPQHF	TGTGCCAGCTCAGCTCCCGGGACAGGGAACCAGCCCCAGCATTTT
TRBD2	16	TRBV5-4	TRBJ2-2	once	CASSFFRGRFAGELFF	TGTGCCAGCAGCTTCTTCCGCGGGAGGTTTGCCGGGGAGCTGTTTTTT
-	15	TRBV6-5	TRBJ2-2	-	CASSYGRGNTGELFF	TGTGCCAGCAGTTACGGCAGGGGGAACACCGGGGAGCTGTTTTTT
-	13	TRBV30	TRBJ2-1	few	CAWIRLSRREQFF	TGTGCCTGGATTCGACTGTCTCGGAGAGAGCAGTTCTTC
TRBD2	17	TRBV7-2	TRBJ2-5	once	CASSLVQRTSGQETQYF	TGTGCCAGCAGCTTAGTACAAAGGACTAGCGGGCAAGAGACCCAGTACTTC
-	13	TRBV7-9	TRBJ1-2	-	CASSTYRDHGYTF	TGTGCCAGCAGCACTTACAGGGATCATGGCTACACCTTC
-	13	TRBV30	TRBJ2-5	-	CAWSGASRETQYF	TGTGCCTGGAGTGGGGCCTCAAGGGAGACCCAGTACTTC
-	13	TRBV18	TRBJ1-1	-	CASSPGLNTEAFF	TGTGCCAGCTCACCAGGCTTGAACACTGAAGCTTTCTTT
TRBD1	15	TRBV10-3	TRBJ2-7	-	CAISGFRDRGYEQYF	TGTGCCATCAGTGGATTCCGGGACAGGGGATACGAGCAGTACTTC
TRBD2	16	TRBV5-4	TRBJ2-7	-	CASSLWGRTRSYEQYF	TGTGCCAGCAGCTTGTGGGGGAGGACTAGATCCTACGAGCAGTACTTC
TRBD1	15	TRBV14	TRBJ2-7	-	CASSQDWAGGHEQYF	TGTGCCAGCAGCCAAGATTGGGCAGGGGGCCACGAGCAGTACTTC
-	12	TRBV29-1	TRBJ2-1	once	CSVLTGYHEQFF	TGCAGCGTCCTCACAGGGTACCATGAGCAGTTCTTC
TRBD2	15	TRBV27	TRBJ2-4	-	CASSSLAGAKNIQYF	TGTGCCAGCAGTTCACTAGCGGGAGCCAAAAACATTCAGTACTTC
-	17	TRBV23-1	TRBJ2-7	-	CASSHRTGRNRVRREYF	TGCGCCAGCAGTCACCGCACGGGACGGAACAGGGTACGAAGGGAGTACTTC
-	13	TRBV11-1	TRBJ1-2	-	CASSLEWADGYTF	TGTGCCAGCAGCCTAGAATGGGCCGATGGCTACACCTTC
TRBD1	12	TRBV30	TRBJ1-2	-	CAWSAYRGLATF	TGTGCCTGGAGTGCGTACAGGGGGCTGGCCACCTTC
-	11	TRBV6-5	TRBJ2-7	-	CASSSLYEQYF	TGTGCCAGCAGTTCCCTCTACGAGCAGTACTTC
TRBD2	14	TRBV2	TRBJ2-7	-	CASSKTSGRYEQYF	TGTGCCAGCAGTAAGACTAGCGGGAGGTACGAGCAGTACTTC
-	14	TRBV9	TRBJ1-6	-	CASRGRAGNSPLHF	TGTGCCAGCAGAGGGCGGGCGGGGAATTCACCCCTCCACTTT
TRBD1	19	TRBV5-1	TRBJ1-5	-	CASSFSRQGAPYSNQPQHF	TGCGCCAGCAGCTTCTCCCGGCAGGGGGCCCCGTATAGCAATCAGCCCCAGCATTTT
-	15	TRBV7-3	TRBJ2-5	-	CASSLTQANQETQYF	TGTGCCAGCAGCTTAACACAGGCTAATCAAGAGACCCAGTACTTC
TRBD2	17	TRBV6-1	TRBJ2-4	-	CASSEMLAGGQRNIQYF	TGTGCCAGCAGTGAAATGTTGGCGGGAGGGCAGAGAAACATTCAGTACTTC
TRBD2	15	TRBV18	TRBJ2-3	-	CASSRASGSTDTQYF	TGTGCCAGCTCACGGGCTAGCGGTAGCACAGATACGCAGTATTTT
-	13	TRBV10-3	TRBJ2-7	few	CAISDRDSYEQYF	TGTGCCATCAGTGACAGGGACTCCTACGAGCAGTACTTC
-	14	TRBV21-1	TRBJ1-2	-	CASSKFRSNYGYTF	TGTGCCAGCAGCAAGTTTAGGAGCAACTATGGCTACACCTTC
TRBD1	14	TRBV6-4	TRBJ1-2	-	CASSEQGFGYGYTF	TGTGCCAGCAGTGAACAGGGGTTTGGCTATGGCTACACCTTC
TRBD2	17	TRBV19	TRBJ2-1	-	CASSTLAGALSYNEQFF	TGTGCCAGTAGTACACTAGCGGGAGCACTCTCCTACAATGAGCAGTTCTTC
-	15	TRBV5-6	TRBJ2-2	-	CASSLYRANTGELFF	TGTGCCAGCAGCTTGTACAGGGCGAACACCGGGGAGCTGTTTTTT
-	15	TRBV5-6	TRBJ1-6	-	CASSRQISYNSPLHF	TGTGCCAGCAGCAGACAGATTTCCTATAATTCACCCCTCCACTTT
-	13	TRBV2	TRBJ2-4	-	CASSPLAKNIQYF	TGTGCCAGCAGTCCGTTAGCCAAAAACATTCAGTACTTC
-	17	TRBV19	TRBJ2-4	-	CASSIAVALGAKNIQYF	TGTGCCAGTAGTATAGCGGTAGCCCTTGGGGCCAAAAACATTCAGTACTTC
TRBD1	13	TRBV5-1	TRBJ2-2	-	CASSTGGVGELFF	TGCGCCAGCAGCACAGGGGGTGTCGGGGAGCTGTTTTTT
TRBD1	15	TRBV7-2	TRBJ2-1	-	CASSLEGQVYNEQFF	TGTGCCAGCAGCTTAGAGGGACAGGTTTACAATGAGCAGTTCTTC
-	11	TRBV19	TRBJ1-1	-	CASSAGGEAFF	TGTGCCAGTAGTGCGGGGGGCGAAGCTTTCTTT
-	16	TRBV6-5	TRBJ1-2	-	CASSYSTTGLNYGYTF	TGTGCCAGCAGTTACTCGACAACAGGGTTGAACTATGGCTACACCTTC
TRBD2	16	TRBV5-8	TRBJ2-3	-	CASSLGHGGSTDTQYF	TGTGCCAGCAGCTTGGGGCACGGGGGGAGCACAGATACGCAGTATTTT
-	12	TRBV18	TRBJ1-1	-	CASSPAGGNSFF	TGTGCCAGCTCACCAGCGGGGGGAAATAGTTTCTTT
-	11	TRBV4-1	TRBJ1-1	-	CASSQDRGAFF	TGCGCCAGCAGCCAAGACCGGGGGGCTTTCTTT
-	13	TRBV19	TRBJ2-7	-	CASSARLVYEQYF	TGTGCCAGTAGTGCACGACTAGTCTACGAGCAGTACTTC
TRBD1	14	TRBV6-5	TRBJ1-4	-	CASRITRGVGKLFF	TGTGCCAGCAGGATCACCAGGGGGGTGGGAAAACTGTTTTTT
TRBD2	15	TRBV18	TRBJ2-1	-	CASSLGSGSGNEQFF	TGTGCCAGCTCACTAGGTAGCGGGAGCGGGAATGAGCAGTTCTTC
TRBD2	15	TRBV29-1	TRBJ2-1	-	CSVEDTSGFYNEQFF	TGCAGCGTTGAAGACACTAGCGGATTCTACAATGAGCAGTTCTTC
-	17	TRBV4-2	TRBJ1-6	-	CASSQDVPGQLNSPLHF	TGTGCCAGCAGCCAAGATGTACCCGGACAGCTTAATTCACCCCTCCACTTT
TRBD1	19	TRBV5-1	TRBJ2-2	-	CASSLGGQGGLANTGELFF	TGCGCCAGCAGCTTGGGTGGACAGGGCGGCCTTGCGAACACCGGGGAGCTGTTTTTT
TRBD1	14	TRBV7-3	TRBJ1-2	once	CASSLGGQGNGYTF	TGTGCCAGCAGCTTAGGGGGACAGGGGAATGGCTACACCTTC
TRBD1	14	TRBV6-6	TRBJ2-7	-	CASSYSGQGYEQYF	TGTGCCAGCAGTTACTCGGGACAGGGCTACGAGCAGTACTTC